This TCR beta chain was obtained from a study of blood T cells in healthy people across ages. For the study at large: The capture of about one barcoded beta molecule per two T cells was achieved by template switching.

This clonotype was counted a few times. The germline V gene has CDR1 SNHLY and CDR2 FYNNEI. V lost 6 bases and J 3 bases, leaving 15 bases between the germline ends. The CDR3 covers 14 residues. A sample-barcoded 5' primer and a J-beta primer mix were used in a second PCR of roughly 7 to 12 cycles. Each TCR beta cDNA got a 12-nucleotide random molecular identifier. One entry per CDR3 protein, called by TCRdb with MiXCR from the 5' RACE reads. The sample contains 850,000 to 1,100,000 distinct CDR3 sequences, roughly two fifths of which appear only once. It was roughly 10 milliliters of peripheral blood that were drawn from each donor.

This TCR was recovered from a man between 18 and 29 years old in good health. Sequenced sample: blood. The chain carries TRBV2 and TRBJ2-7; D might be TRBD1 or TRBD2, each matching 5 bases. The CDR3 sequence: CASRRDGGSYEQYF. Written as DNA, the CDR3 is TGTGCCAGCAGGAGGGATGGGGGAAGCTACGAGCAGTACTTC.